These T cell receptor beta chains were read from a single sample in a study of OX40 agonist ivuxolimab in advanced cancers. Data came from immunoSEQ multiplex PCR; TCRdb stores just in-frame clones and leaves some out. Of over 35,000 clones detected, roughly 90% appear once; the ten largest clones hold roughly 0.57%. The material was CD4+ or CD8+ T cells sorted from blood, obtained in a trial of the OX40 agonist ivuxolimab. These receptor sequences come from an adult with an advanced solid tumor such as melanoma, head and neck, liver or kidney cancer. CDR3s include the opening cysteine and the closing phenylalanine or tryptophan. A D gene is named only where the DNA matches it firmly.

d_gene: TRBD2
j_gene: TRBJ2-5
v_gene: TRBV7-3
CDR3aa: CASSSGLAGLETQYF

d_gene: .
j_gene: TRBJ2-3
v_gene: TRBV5-1
CDR3aa: CASSSGITDTQYF

d_gene: TRBD1
j_gene: TRBJ1-6
v_gene: TRBV4-2
CDR3aa: CASSQGQGTNSPLHF

d_gene: .
j_gene: TRBJ2-5
v_gene: TRBV5-6
CDR3aa: CASNNSPAETQYF

d_gene: .
j_gene: TRBJ2-2
v_gene: TRBV9
CDR3aa: CASSIQGNTGELFF

d_gene: .
j_gene: TRBJ1-6
v_gene: TRBV11-2
CDR3aa: CASSSYRAGNSPLHF

d_gene: TRBD2
j_gene: TRBJ2-3
v_gene: TRBV11-2
CDR3aa: CASSFRRGGTDTQYF

d_gene: .
j_gene: TRBJ1-2
v_gene: TRBV2
CDR3aa: CASNREKHYGYTF

d_gene: .
j_gene: TRBJ2-5
v_gene: TRBV11-3
CDR3aa: CASSPVVAGLETQYF

d_gene: .
j_gene: TRBJ2-7
v_gene: TRBV5-6
CDR3aa: CASSSSGTAESYEQYF

d_gene: .
j_gene: TRBJ1-1
v_gene: TRBV2
CDR3aa: CASKDRLSTEAFF

d_gene: TRBD1
j_gene: TRBJ2-7
v_gene: TRBV30
CDR3aa: CACTDRGHSYEQYF

d_gene: .
j_gene: TRBJ2-3
v_gene: TRBV9
CDR3aa: CASSVGGGSQATQYF

d_gene: TRBD1
j_gene: TRBJ2-7
v_gene: TRBV7-2
CDR3aa: CASSFDRASYEQYF

d_gene: .
j_gene: TRBJ1-5
v_gene: TRBV12-5
CDR3aa: CASGLGTAAGPQHF

d_gene: .
j_gene: TRBJ2-1
v_gene: TRBV6-5
CDR3aa: CASSSGEQFF

d_gene: TRBD2
j_gene: TRBJ2-5
v_gene: TRBV28
CDR3aa: CASSPPVTREQYF

d_gene: TRBD2
j_gene: TRBJ2-5
v_gene: TRBV7-7
CDR3aa: CASSKPGGGETQYF

d_gene: TRBD1
j_gene: TRBJ2-5
v_gene: TRBV6-6
CDR3aa: CASSPSRQGRETQYF

d_gene: .
j_gene: TRBJ2-7
v_gene: TRBV5-1
CDR3aa: CASSFSGAEQYF

d_gene: .
j_gene: TRBJ1-3
v_gene: TRBV9
CDR3aa: CASSVDGRISGNTIYF

d_gene: .
j_gene: TRBJ1-1
v_gene: TRBV6-5
CDR3aa: CASSYRMNTEAFF